A selection of T cell receptor beta chains follows, all from one sample in a study of T cells in tumors after PD-1 blockade. The protocol was immunoSEQ multiplex PCR, while the TCRdb copy is restricted to in-frame clones and leaves out a portion. The top ten hold about 5.1% of the sample, which has about 5,800 clones, about 63% seen once. The material sequenced was tumor tissue, taken before anti-PD-1 treatment. Receptor source: a human donor with basal cell carcinoma. Each CDR3 is given with its conserved first and last residue. The order of the fields is D gene, J gene, clone size, V gene, CDR3 DNA, CDR3 protein. The D gene is left open where the match is weak. Expanded clones are given a class, and other clones once, few, many or no size at all.

d_call: -; j_call: TRBJ1-4; clone_size: -; v_call: TRBV5-1; cdr3_nt: TGCGCCAGCAGGATTGAGGGCGCAGGGGAAAAACTGTTTTTT; cdr3_aa: CASRIEGAGEKLFF
d_call: -; j_call: TRBJ1-2; clone_size: -; v_call: TRBV4-2; cdr3_nt: TGTGCCAGCAGCGAACCGGGGGTTGGGGGTGGCTACACCTTC; cdr3_aa: CASSEPGVGGGYTF
d_call: TRBD2; j_call: TRBJ2-3; clone_size: -; v_call: TRBV28; cdr3_nt: TGTGCTAGTGGGCTAGCGGGGGAATCTAGCACAGATACGCAGTATTTT; cdr3_aa: CASGLAGESSTDTQYF
d_call: -; j_call: TRBJ2-3; clone_size: -; v_call: TRBV27; cdr3_nt: TGTGCCAGCAGTTTAGTACAGGCTACAGATACGCAGTATTTT; cdr3_aa: CASSLVQATDTQYF
d_call: -; j_call: TRBJ2-7; clone_size: once; v_call: TRBV18; cdr3_nt: TGTGCCAGCTCAGCGGCCCAGGGCCTGAACGAGCAGTACTTC; cdr3_aa: CASSAAQGLNEQYF
d_call: -; j_call: TRBJ1-2; clone_size: -; v_call: TRBV27; cdr3_nt: TGTGCCAGCAGTTCCGGCCCAGGGGCTTTAGGAATCTATGGCTACACCTTC; cdr3_aa: CASSSGPGALGIYGYTF
d_call: -; j_call: TRBJ1-6; clone_size: -; v_call: TRBV3-1/TRBV3-2; cdr3_nt: TGTGCCAGCAGCCCGGGACGGTTCGGGGTAGCCCTCCACTTT; cdr3_aa: CASSPGRFGVALHF
d_call: TRBD1; j_call: TRBJ1-1; clone_size: -; v_call: TRBV9; cdr3_nt: TGTGCCAGCAGCGCCTACGGACAGGGTGAAGCTTTCTTT; cdr3_aa: CASSAYGQGEAFF
d_call: -; j_call: TRBJ2-2; clone_size: -; v_call: TRBV10-1; cdr3_nt: TGCGCCAGCAGTGAGTACGCCGGGGAGCTGTTTTTT; cdr3_aa: CASSEYAGELFF
d_call: -; j_call: TRBJ1-1; clone_size: -; v_call: TRBV6-1; cdr3_nt: TGTGCCAGCAGTGATTCGGGGTACACTGAAGCTTTCTTT; cdr3_aa: CASSDSGYTEAFF
d_call: TRBD1; j_call: TRBJ1-4; clone_size: -; v_call: TRBV19; cdr3_nt: TGTGCCAGTAGTGGGACAGTTGGAAAACTGTTTTTT; cdr3_aa: CASSGTVGKLFF
d_call: -; j_call: TRBJ1-4; clone_size: few; v_call: TRBV12-2; cdr3_nt: TGTGCAAGTCGCTTTAGCCGCGGGCTTATGCATGAAAAACTGTTTTTT; cdr3_aa: CASRFSRGLMHEKLFF
d_call: -; j_call: TRBJ2-2; clone_size: few; v_call: TRBV12-5; cdr3_nt: TGTGCTAGTGGTTTGGTAGGAGGGCGCGCCGGGGAGCTGTTTTTT; cdr3_aa: CASGLVGGRAGELFF
d_call: -; j_call: TRBJ1-2; clone_size: -; v_call: TRBV15; cdr3_nt: TGTGCCACCAGCAGAGATCAACCGGGGGAGGGCGGCAACTATGGCTACACCTTC; cdr3_aa: CATSRDQPGEGGNYGYTF
d_call: -; j_call: TRBJ1-1; clone_size: -; v_call: TRBV29-1; cdr3_nt: TGCAGCGCCACTCTGGGAAAAGTGAACACTGAAGCTTTCTTT; cdr3_aa: CSATLGKVNTEAFF
d_call: -; j_call: TRBJ2-5; clone_size: -; v_call: TRBV10-2; cdr3_nt: TGCGCCAGCAGTGAACCAGGGAGGTTTGGGGGGGGCCGAGAAGAGACCCAGTACTTC; cdr3_aa: CASSEPGRFGGGREETQYF
d_call: -; j_call: TRBJ2-7; clone_size: few; v_call: TRBV6-5; cdr3_nt: TGTGCCAGCAGTCCTTCCACAGGACCCTACGAGCAGTACTTC; cdr3_aa: CASSPSTGPYEQYF
d_call: TRBD2; j_call: TRBJ2-1; clone_size: -; v_call: TRBV7-8; cdr3_nt: TGTGCCAGCAGCTTCGGGACTAGCGGGGGGGCCGATGAGCAGTTCTTC; cdr3_aa: CASSFGTSGGADEQFF
d_call: TRBD2; j_call: TRBJ2-7; clone_size: -; v_call: TRBV14; cdr3_nt: TGTGCCAGCAGCCGAGGGACTAGCGGGGGGTCCTACGAGCAGTACTTC; cdr3_aa: CASSRGTSGGSYEQYF
d_call: -; j_call: TRBJ1-1; clone_size: -; v_call: TRBV7-5; cdr3_nt: TGTGCCAGAATCATCGCGTGGAGGAACACTGAAGCTTTCTTT; cdr3_aa: CARIIAWRNTEAFF
d_call: TRBD1; j_call: TRBJ1-3; clone_size: few; v_call: TRBV18; cdr3_nt: TGTGCCAGCTCACCACCGTCAGGGGGTTTTATTGGAAACACCATATATTTT; cdr3_aa: CASSPPSGGFIGNTIYF
d_call: -; j_call: TRBJ2-1; clone_size: -; v_call: TRBV7-3; cdr3_nt: TGTGCCAGCAGCTTAGGTCCCGCAAACAATGAGCAGTTCTTC; cdr3_aa: CASSLGPANNEQFF
d_call: TRBD2; j_call: TRBJ2-3; clone_size: few; v_call: TRBV27; cdr3_nt: TGTGCCAGCAAACCGCCCGGGACTAGCGGGACAGATACGCAGTATTTT; cdr3_aa: CASKPPGTSGTDTQYF
d_call: -; j_call: TRBJ2-5; clone_size: -; v_call: TRBV28; cdr3_nt: TGTGCCAGCGTTCCGGGCAGGGAAGAGACCCAGTACTTC; cdr3_aa: CASVPGREETQYF
d_call: -; j_call: TRBJ1-6; clone_size: -; v_call: TRBV27; cdr3_nt: TGTGCCAGCAGTTTATCGGTCCAGCCCTTCTATAATTCACCCCTCCACTTT; cdr3_aa: CASSLSVQPFYNSPLHF
d_call: TRBD2; j_call: TRBJ2-5; clone_size: -; v_call: TRBV5-8; cdr3_nt: TGTGCCAGCAGCTACGGACTAGCCTCGGAGACCCAGTACTTC; cdr3_aa: CASSYGLASETQYF
d_call: -; j_call: TRBJ2-5; clone_size: -; v_call: TRBV7-9; cdr3_nt: TGTGCCAGCAGCTTAGGAGGGGGAGGAGAGACCCAGTACTTC; cdr3_aa: CASSLGGGGETQYF
d_call: -; j_call: TRBJ2-5; clone_size: -; v_call: TRBV5-1; cdr3_nt: TGCGCCAGCAGCTTAGGTCCCGGGGAGACCCAGTACTTC; cdr3_aa: CASSLGPGETQYF
d_call: -; j_call: TRBJ1-3; clone_size: -; v_call: TRBV10-3; cdr3_nt: TGTGCCATCAGGGGAAACTCTGGAAACACCATATATTTT; cdr3_aa: CAIRGNSGNTIYF
d_call: -; j_call: TRBJ2-2; clone_size: -; v_call: TRBV10-3; cdr3_nt: TGTGCCATCAGTACTGGGACTTCCACCGGGGAGCTGTTTTTT; cdr3_aa: CAISTGTSTGELFF
d_call: -; j_call: TRBJ1-4; clone_size: -; v_call: TRBV7-9; cdr3_nt: TGTGCCAGCAGCCCCCGGGGGCTGACTAATGAAAAACTGTTTTTT; cdr3_aa: CASSPRGLTNEKLFF
d_call: -; j_call: TRBJ1-2; clone_size: -; v_call: TRBV30; cdr3_nt: TGTGCCTGGAGCGCTGACGATGGCTACACCTTC; cdr3_aa: CAWSADDGYTF
d_call: -; j_call: TRBJ1-2; clone_size: once; v_call: TRBV19; cdr3_nt: TGTGCCAGTGGGCCCGGGAAGGGCTACACCTTC; cdr3_aa: CASGPGKGYTF
d_call: -; j_call: TRBJ1-1; clone_size: -; v_call: TRBV7-9; cdr3_nt: TGTGCCAGCAGCCGCGGATGGAACACTGAAGCTTTCTTT; cdr3_aa: CASSRGWNTEAFF
d_call: -; j_call: TRBJ1-2; clone_size: -; v_call: TRBV4-1; cdr3_nt: TGCGCCAGCAGCCCACAGGTAGGGGACTATGGCTACACCTTC; cdr3_aa: CASSPQVGDYGYTF
d_call: TRBD2; j_call: TRBJ2-5; clone_size: -; v_call: TRBV7-9; cdr3_nt: TGTGCCAGCAGCATCGAAGTAGCGGGGGGCCAAAGGACCCAGTACTTC; cdr3_aa: CASSIEVAGGQRTQYF
d_call: -; j_call: TRBJ2-2; clone_size: -; v_call: TRBV29-1; cdr3_nt: TGCAGCGCACAGACCCGGGGCGGCGGGGAGCTGTTTTTT; cdr3_aa: CSAQTRGGGELFF
d_call: -; j_call: TRBJ2-3; clone_size: -; v_call: TRBV11-3; cdr3_nt: TGTGCCAGCAGCTTGGGGAACAGGGAGCTCACAGATACGCAGTATTTT; cdr3_aa: CASSLGNRELTDTQYF
d_call: -; j_call: TRBJ2-3; clone_size: -; v_call: TRBV29-1; cdr3_nt: TGCAGCGTTGCGGGGGAAGCTCGCAAAGGCACAGATACGCAGTATTTT; cdr3_aa: CSVAGEARKGTDTQYF
d_call: TRBD1; j_call: TRBJ1-1; clone_size: -; v_call: TRBV5-1; cdr3_nt: TGCGCCAGCAGCTTGGCGGGCAGGGGGCCTAACACTGAAGCTTTCTTT; cdr3_aa: CASSLAGRGPNTEAFF
d_call: -; j_call: TRBJ1-1; clone_size: once; v_call: TRBV30; cdr3_nt: TGTGCCTGGGGGGCAGGGACGAACACTGAAGCTTTCTTT; cdr3_aa: CAWGAGTNTEAFF
d_call: TRBD1; j_call: TRBJ1-1; clone_size: -; v_call: TRBV4-1; cdr3_nt: TGCGCCAGCAGCCTGGGACAGAGCTTTGAAGCTTTCTTT; cdr3_aa: CASSLGQSFEAFF
d_call: -; j_call: TRBJ2-4; clone_size: once; v_call: TRBV5-6; cdr3_nt: TGTGCCAGCAGCTTGGCGGGGTTGTCAGACCTTCAGTACTTC; cdr3_aa: CASSLAGLSDLQYF
d_call: TRBD1; j_call: TRBJ2-7; clone_size: -; v_call: TRBV9; cdr3_nt: TGTGCCAGCAGCGTGCACACAGGGGGCCCCGACGAGCAGTACTTC; cdr3_aa: CASSVHTGGPDEQYF
d_call: -; j_call: TRBJ2-7; clone_size: -; v_call: TRBV4-1; cdr3_nt: TGCGCCAGCAGCCAGCTTATAGGGTATCGGTACGAGCAGTACTTC; cdr3_aa: CASSQLIGYRYEQYF
d_call: TRBD1; j_call: TRBJ2-1; clone_size: -; v_call: TRBV6-5; cdr3_nt: TGTGCCAGCAGGGGCCGGGACAGATCCTACAATGAGCAGTTCTTC; cdr3_aa: CASRGRDRSYNEQFF
d_call: -; j_call: TRBJ2-5; clone_size: -; v_call: TRBV24-1; cdr3_nt: TGTGCCACCAGTGATGCCCGCCCAGGCGCCCAAGAGACCCAGTACTTC; cdr3_aa: CATSDARPGAQETQYF
d_call: TRBD1; j_call: TRBJ2-6; clone_size: -; v_call: TRBV19; cdr3_nt: TGTGCCAGTAGCCTGGGGGGACAGGGACTTTCTGGGGCCAACGTCCTGACTTTC; cdr3_aa: CASSLGGQGLSGANVLTF
d_call: -; j_call: TRBJ1-2; clone_size: -; v_call: TRBV3-1/TRBV3-2; cdr3_nt: TGTGCCAGCAGCCAAACAGGGAACTATGGCTACACCTTC; cdr3_aa: CASSQTGNYGYTF
d_call: -; j_call: TRBJ1-2; clone_size: few; v_call: TRBV9; cdr3_nt: TGTGCCAGCAGCGTAGGCTCAAGGCTCCTGGGGTATGGCTACACCTTC; cdr3_aa: CASSVGSRLLGYGYTF
d_call: TRBD1; j_call: TRBJ2-1; clone_size: -; v_call: TRBV18; cdr3_nt: TGTGCCAGCTCGCCGACAGGGGCTGAGCAGTTCTTC; cdr3_aa: CASSPTGAEQFF